Each of the 21 T cell receptor beta chains below was sequenced from the same sample in a study of Ad26.COV2.S vaccination and SARS-CoV-2 variants (dated by TCRdb to 2020 to 2023). Sample treatment or condition, as interpreted from the label and publication: some 19 received Ad26.COV2.S at low or high dose, single or two shots; roughly 5 received placebo; per-sample allocation not given. Repertoires of vaccine and placebo recipients were sequenced from samples taken on day 63 after the first injection. Library creation used the immunoSEQ multiplex PCR assay. The source is immuneACCESS, and TCRdb retained only in-frame sequences with V and J called. Part of the clones is not carried over; for the studies checked, unresolved V genes explain less than half of this, and the remainder is unexplained. Across this sample there are some 450,000 clones, with about 92% seen only once. Of the sample, less than 5.5% falls within the top ten clones.

The starting material was peripheral blood, obtained in a trial of Ad26.COV2.S vaccine versus placebo. The source of these receptors is a person aged 18 to 65 who received the Ad26.COV2.S COVID-19 vaccine or a placebo.

V gene TRBV9 combines with J gene TRBJ2-7, with D unclear. Trimming removed 0 bases from V and 3 bases from J, with 10 bases in between. Looked up from germline, CDR1 is SGDLS and CDR2 is YYNGEE. This CDR3 has 14 amino acids. CDR3 bases: TGTGCCAGCAGCGTAGAACCTTCCGGCTACGAGCAGTACTTC. It specifies CASSVEPSGYEQYF.

The chain employs TRBV28 and TRBJ2-2, with a possible D match to TRBD1 (5 bases). V dropped 6 bases and J dropped 6 bases, with 8 bases sitting between them. The germline V gene has CDR1 MDHEN and CDR2 SYDVKM. CDR3 size: 12 residues. The CDR3 nucleotides read TGTGCCAGCAGACAAGGGGCCGGGGAGCTGTTTTTT. Its translation is CASRQGAGELFF.

The chain joins TRBV28 to TRBJ2-7; a weak D match, TRBD1 (5 bases). Germline V lookup: CDR1 MDHEN, CDR2 SYDVKM. V lost 4 bases and J 2 bases, leaving 15 bases between the germline ends. There are 15 residues in the CDR3. The CDR3 sequence is CASSWGGRTPYEQYF. DNA of the CDR3: TGTGCCAGCAGTTGGGGCGGTCGTACACCCTACGAGCAGTACTTC. Full variable domain (missing parts from reference TRBV28 and TRBJ2-7): DVKVTQSSRYLVKRTGEKVFLECVQDMDHENMFWYRQDPGLGLRLIYFSYDVKMKEKGDIPEGYSVSREKKERFSLILESASTNQTSMYLCASSWGGRTPYEQYFGPGTRLTVT.

The chain links TRBV5-1 to TRBJ2-7; D gene ambiguous. Trimming pared 0 bases from V and 3 bases from J, leaving 4 bases between. The CDR3 consists of 12 residues. Germline V lookup: CDR1 SGHRS, CDR2 YFSETQ. CDR3 sequence reads: CASSLERYEQYF. CDR3 nucleotide sequence: TGCGCCAGCAGCTTGGAACGCTACGAGCAGTACTTC.

The rearrangement uses TRBV5-1 and TRBJ2-1, with 9 bases fitting TRBD2. With 0 bases clipped from V and 5 bases from J, the junction kept 12 bases outside the gene matches. CDR1 is SGHRS and CDR2 is YFSETQ in the germline V gene. The CDR3 spans 18 residues. CDR3 sequence: CASSLEIAALAGNNEQFF. The CDR3 DNA reads TGCGCCAGCAGCTTGGAGATCGCGGCCCTAGCGGGGAACAATGAGCAGTTCTTC.

The chain has TRBV28 and TRBJ1-5; possible D gene TRBD1, 5 bases. There are 17 residues in the CDR3. Trimming shortened V by 2 bases and J by 0 bases, and 14 bases separated the two germline ends. Germline CDR1 reads MDHEN; CDR2 reads SYDVKM. In nucleotides, the CDR3 is TGTGCCAGCAGTTTAGGGGTACAGGTTAATAGCAATCAGCCCCAGCATTTT. Its translation: CASSLGVQVNSNQPQHF.

This clone was found once. This sequence joins TRBV6-6 and TRBJ2-7; D remains unclear. V was clipped by 2 bases and J by 1 base, with 9 bases between them. Germline V gene sequence: CDR1 MNHNY, CDR2 SVGAGI (reference sequence). The CDR3 is 14 amino acids. The CDR3 spells CASSYGQLSYEQYF. The CDR3 bases are TGTGCCAGCAGTTACGGGCAGCTTTCCTACGAGCAGTACTTC.

This clone was counted once. The chain joins TRBV7-8 to TRBJ1-5; a weak D match, TRBD1 (5 bases). The V gene's germline CDR1 is SGHVS and CDR2 FQNEAQ. Trimming pared 3 bases from V and 0 bases from J, leaving 12 bases between. This CDR3 region has 16 residues. The CDR3 nucleotides read TGTGCCAGCAGCTTCGCCGGGACTGATAGCAATCAGCCCCAGCATTTT. It yields the protein CASSFAGTDSNQPQHF.

In its sample, this clone was seen once. V usage is TRBV18 and J usage is TRBJ2-4; 10 bases agree with TRBD1. The ends lost 3 bases at V and 2 bases at J; junction bases unmatched: 7. CDR1 KGHSH and CDR2 LQKENI come from the germline V gene. The CDR3 consists of 17 residues. The CDR3 nucleotides are TGTGCCAGCTCACCGACAGGGGGCACTTTTTCCAAAAACATTCAGTACTTC. Amino acids: CASSPTGGTFSKNIQYF.

The chain links TRBV4-2 to TRBJ2-2; D gene ambiguous. Germline CDR1 and CDR2: LGHNA and YNFKEQ. Trimming left V 2 bases short and J 0 bases short, with 10 bases between. This CDR3 comprises 16 residues. CDR3 residues: CASSQPRGANTGELFF. CDR3 sequence (DNA): TGTGCCAGCAGCCAACCACGAGGTGCGAACACCGGGGAGCTGTTTTTT.

The chain is built from TRBV5-3 and TRBJ1-2; D is unresolved. TRBV5-3 is given ORF status, its function remaining uncertain. V lost 1 base, J lost 4 bases, and 8 bases lay in between. This CDR3 comprises 13 residues. The CDR3, as DNA: TGTGCCAGAAGCTTGTGTGGTACCTATGGCTACACCTTC. The encoded protein is CARSLCGTYGYTF.

The rearrangement joins TRBV6-6 to TRBJ2-7, with 7 bases aligning to TRBD1. V gave up 1 base and J gave up 0 bases; unmatched junction bases: 3. In germline, CDR1 is MNHNY, CDR2 SVGAGI (reference sequence). The CDR3 is 15 residues long. The CDR3 loop is CASSYYGTASYEQYF. The DNA of the CDR3 is TGTGCCAGCAGTTACTATGGGACAGCCTCCTACGAGCAGTACTTC.

The genes are TRBV7-2 and TRBJ2-2; D call uncertain. V shed 5 bases and J shed 1 base, with 17 bases lying between them. Per the germline V gene, CDR1 is SGHTA and CDR2 is FQGNSA. The length of the CDR3 is 17 residues. DNA of the CDR3: TGTGCCAGCAGCCTCCCCCCCCGAGTACAGAACACCGGGGAGCTGTTTTTT. Encoded protein: CASSLPPRVQNTGELFF.

The CDR3 DNA reads as TGTGCCAGCTCCATCGGCGGTTCTGGGGCACCCTACGAGCAGTACTTC. Amino acid sequence: CASSIGGSGAPYEQYF. The chain uses TRBV28 and TRBJ2-7; D possibly corresponds to TRBD1 (5 bases). Trimming took 8 bases from V and 2 from J, leaving 22 bases between them. The CDR3 covers 16 residues. Germline CDR1 reads MDHEN; CDR2 reads SYDVKM.

The chain joins TRBV29-1 to TRBJ2-3, with 9 bases aligning to TRBD1. The J segment lost 5 bases and the V segment lost 0 bases, leaving 12 bases of the junction unmatched. Germline CDR1 SQVTM, CDR2 ANQGSEA. This CDR3 has 17 residues. The CDR3 loop is CSVEDFGQGIFGDTQYF. CDR3 DNA sequence: TGCAGCGTTGAAGATTTTGGACAGGGGATATTTGGAGATACGCAGTATTTT.

This chain connects TRBV30 to TRBJ1-2; unclear D gene. Trimming removed 1 base from V and 0 bases from J, with 9 bases in between. Germline CDR1 and CDR2: GTSNPN and SVGIG (reference sequence). This CDR3 comprises 14 residues. CDR3 sequence (DNA): TGTGCCTGGAGTGCCCAGGAGACTAACTATGGCTACACCTTC. The encoded protein is CAWSAQETNYGYTF.

The rearrangement uses TRBV27 and TRBJ2-7, with 12 bases fitting TRBD2. Trimming cost V 8 bases and J 4 bases; bases outside gene matches: 9. Germline CDR1 reads MNHEY; CDR2 reads SMNVEV (reference sequence). This CDR3 region has 15 residues. CDR3 in DNA: TGTGCCAGCGGTAGACTAGCGGGAGCGGGGTACGAGCAGTACTTC. Translated: CASGRLAGAGYEQYF.

J is TRBJ1-2 and V is TRBV19; 7 bases are a match to TRBD1. The CDR3 has 11 amino acids. Trimming removed 3 bases from V and 13 bases from J; junction bases left unmatched: 5. Germline CDR1 is LNHDA and CDR2 is SQIVND (reference sequence). The CDR3: CASSIGDSCTF. DNA for the CDR3: TGTGCCAGTAGTATTGGGGACAGCTGCACCTTC.

In this sample, this clone turned up once. The gene calls are TRBV5-1 and TRBJ2-2; TRBD1 is a possible D gene (5 bases). V was trimmed by 0 bases and J by 6 bases, leaving 15 bases between them. The germline V gene encodes CDR1 SGHRS and CDR2 YFSETQ. The CDR3 consists of 16 residues. CDR3 amino acids: CASSLVQGLVAGELFF. CDR3 sequence (DNA): TGCGCCAGCAGCTTGGTCCAGGGTTTGGTGGCCGGGGAGCTGTTTTTT.

This clone is a singleton in its sample. The chain combines TRBV4-3 with TRBJ2-7, with TRBD1 identical over 11 bases. The V gene end was trimmed by 1 base and the J gene end by 7 bases; junction bases not matched to a gene: 6. This CDR3 region has 15 residues. Germline CDR1 LGHNA, CDR2 YSLEER. DNA for the CDR3: TGCGCCAGCAGCCAAGCCGGGACAGGGGGTTCGGAGCAGTACTTC. It codes for CASSQAGTGGSEQYF.

The chain links TRBV6-2 or TRBV6-3 to TRBJ2-1; 12 bases match TRBD2. Losses at the gene ends were 1 base for V and 3 bases for J; bases not matched to a gene: 1. The CDR3 has 16 residues. Germline assignment: CDR1 MNHEY and CDR2 SVGEGT. The CDR3 spells CASSYWTSGNYNEQFF. CDR3 sequence (DNA): TGTGCCAGCAGTTACTGGACTAGCGGGAACTACAATGAGCAGTTCTTC.